This T cell receptor (beta chain) was sequenced in a study of T cell repertoires in cytomegalovirus infection. Across the whole study: Indications came from public TCR beta signatures; they pointed to CMV infection and to a matching HLA type.

TCRdb independently ran MiXCR on the reads; one entry per CDR3 protein. The sample consists of about 85,000 distinct CDR3 sequences, 45% to 50% of them appearing once. Whole-study findings and limits: HLA-C-restricted CMV-specific TCR beta clonotypes were dominant in the ex vivo response.

Concerning this clonotype: What it recognizes is unknown.

Here the sequenced sample was CD8+ T cells from cultured PBMCs, taken from culture after CMV antigen stimulation. This receptor was taken from a human donor in good health (CMV status not recorded). Some clones in this sample may be carry-over from other donors' samples.

The CDR3 DNA reads TGTGCCAGCAGTTTATCGAGAGATTCCGGGCTTAACTATGGCTACACCTTC. This translates into CASSLSRDSGLNYGYTF. The rearrangement joins TRBV27 to TRBJ1-2; unclear D gene. CDR3 length: 17 amino acids. V was cut by 0 bases and J by 1 base, with 15 bases left in between. Germline-derived CDR1 and CDR2 are MNHEY and SMNVEV (reference sequence).